Listed below are T cell receptor beta chains from one sample, sequenced in a study of blood T cell repertoires in COVID-19. Data came from immunoSEQ multiplex PCR; TCRdb stores just in-frame clones and leaves some out. The sample contains approximately 270,000 clones, roughly nine tenths of which appear only once. Sequenced input: PBMCs or T cells enriched from blood (not recorded which). The receptors shown here come from a human donor in a cohort exposed to, infected with or recovered from COVID-19 (not recorded which). The donor label of this sample is uncertain. The CDR3 runs from the conserved cysteine through the conserved F or W. Each record gives: V gene, J gene, clone size, D gene, CDR3 DNA, CDR3 protein. A D gene is named only where the DNA matches it firmly. Clone size, where shown, is once, few, many, or a class for clones that have expanded.

TRBV5-4	TRBJ2-7	.	TRBD2	TGTGCCAGCAGTCTAGCGGGGGGCTCGGGCGAGCAGTACTTC	CASSLAGGSGEQYF
TRBV19	TRBJ1-2	.	.	TGTGCCAGTAGTATAACATCCTATGGCTACACCTTC	CASSITSYGYTF
TRBV4-2	TRBJ1-1	.	.	TGTGCCAGCAGATCCAGGGTGATGAACACTGAAGCTTTCTTT	CASRSRVMNTEAFF
TRBV7-9	TRBJ1-4	.	.	TGTGCCAGCAGCTTAGCCACAAACACTAATGAAAAACTGTTTTTT	CASSLATNTNEKLFF
TRBV12-3/TRBV12-4	TRBJ1-2	.	TRBD1	TGTGCCAGCAGTCCGACAGGGGATGGCTACACCTTC	CASSPTGDGYTF
TRBV2	TRBJ2-7	.	.	TGTGCCAGCACCCGAGGAGGAGGGTTGGGCTACGAGCAGTACTTC	CASTRGGGLGYEQYF
TRBV5-4	TRBJ1-1	.	.	TGTGCCAGCACCTCGAACACTGAAGCTTTCTTT	CASTSNTEAFF
TRBV29-1	TRBJ2-7	.	.	TGCAGCGTTGGGTCAGGCCCCGGCTCCTACGAGCAGTACTTC	CSVGSGPGSYEQYF
TRBV27	TRBJ2-3	.	.	TGTGCCAGCCGTGCGGCGAGCAATACGCAGTATTTT	CASRAASNTQYF
TRBV3-1/TRBV3-2	TRBJ2-5	.	TRBD2	TGTGCCAGCTCTCCCGGGAGCGGGGAACAAGAGACCCAGTACTTC	CASSPGSGEQETQYF
TRBV19	TRBJ1-5	.	.	TGTGCCAGTACCGGGTTTAGCAATCAGCCCCAGCATTTT	CASTGFSNQPQHF
TRBV6-1	TRBJ1-1	.	.	TGTGCCAGCAGTGAAGCGGGGGGGGGTAACTCTGAAGCTTTCTTT	CASSEAGGGNSEAFF
TRBV19	TRBJ2-7	.	TRBD1	TGTGCCAGTAGTGAGGGGACAGGGGGCAACGAGCAGTACTTC	CASSEGTGGNEQYF
TRBV5-8	TRBJ2-4	.	.	TGTGCCAGCAGCTTTGGATCGGGGTTAAAAAACATTCAGTACTTC	CASSFGSGLKNIQYF
TRBV5-1	TRBJ2-5	.	TRBD2	TGCGCCAGCAGCCCGAACTTACGGGGGGGTCTGGGGGAGACCCAGTACTTC	CASSPNLRGGLGETQYF
TRBV10-3	TRBJ1-1	.	.	TGTGCCATCAGTGAGTCGGACACGAACACTGAAGCTTTCTTT	CAISESDTNTEAFF
TRBV27	TRBJ1-6	.	.	TGTGCCAGCAGTTTATCACTTCAGGGCAATTCACCCCTCCACTTT	CASSLSLQGNSPLHF
TRBV27	TRBJ2-3	few	TRBD1	TGTGCCAGCAGATGGGTTGGACAGGGGGTTGCAGATACGCAGTATTTT	CASRWVGQGVADTQYF
TRBV7-9	TRBJ1-1	.	TRBD1	TGTGCCAGCAGCCAACAGGGGGCGCCCACTGAAGCTTTCTTT	CASSQQGAPTEAFF
TRBV2	TRBJ2-7	.	TRBD2	TGTGCCAGCAGTTCTCCACTAGCGGTAATGTACGAGCAGTACTTC	CASSSPLAVMYEQYF
TRBV10-2	TRBJ2-7	once	.	TGCGCCAGCAGCCCGCAGGGCTACGAGCAGTACTTC	CASSPQGYEQYF
TRBV25-1	TRBJ1-3	once	.	TGTGCCAGCAGCCCTCGGGACATTTCCTCTGGAAACACCATATATTTT	CASSPRDISSGNTIYF
TRBV7-9	TRBJ2-5	.	TRBD2	TGTGCCAGCAGCTTAGACTCACCGGGACTAGGGGAGACCCAGTACTTC	CASSLDSPGLGETQYF
TRBV30	TRBJ1-5	once	.	TGTGCCTGGAGTAGGGGCATGGTGAGTCAGCCCCAGCATTTT	CAWSRGMVSQPQHF
TRBV12-5	TRBJ2-1	.	.	TGTGCTAGTGGTTTGGCACGTACGGCGGCGAGCTCCTACAATGAGCAGTTCTTC	CASGLARTAASSYNEQFF
TRBV6-1	TRBJ1-2	.	TRBD1	TGTGCCAGCAGTGAAATACAGGGGGACTATGGCTACACCTTC	CASSEIQGDYGYTF
TRBV30	TRBJ2-7	.	TRBD1	TGTGCCTGGAGTACCGGACAGGGGGCTAGGGAGCAGTACTTC	CAWSTGQGAREQYF
TRBV6-5	TRBJ2-2	.	TRBD1	TGTGCCAGCAGCTCCGGGACAGTGAACACCGGGGAGCTGTTTTTT	CASSSGTVNTGELFF
TRBV7-9	TRBJ2-3	.	TRBD2	TGTGCCAGCAGCTTAACTAGCGGGGTAAGCACAGATACGCAGTATTTT	CASSLTSGVSTDTQYF
TRBV30	TRBJ2-1	.	.	TGTGCCTGGAGGACCCAGGGGAATGAGCAGTTCTTC	CAWRTQGNEQFF
TRBV5-1	TRBJ1-1	.	.	TGCGCCAGCAGCTTGGTTGGAGGGGCGTCCACTGAAGCTTTCTTT	CASSLVGGASTEAFF
TRBV19	TRBJ1-5	.	.	TGTGCCAGTACTGGGTGGATGAGCGAAAGCAATCAGCCCCAGCATTTT	CASTGWMSESNQPQHF
TRBV4-1	TRBJ2-1	few	TRBD1	TGCGCCAGCAGCAGACTCCGGGACAGGGGATTGGGTGAGCAGTTCTTC	CASSRLRDRGLGEQFF
TRBV7-9	TRBJ1-2	.	.	TGTGCCAGCAGCTTAGCGGGCGGACTCTATGGCTACACCTTC	CASSLAGGLYGYTF
TRBV6-6	TRBJ1-1	.	.	TGTGCCAGCAGTTCGTTAGCCCCGAACACTGAAGCTTTCTTT	CASSSLAPNTEAFF
TRBV6-6	TRBJ2-5	.	.	TGTGCCAGCAGTCGAACCGGGGGAGGAAATCAAGAGACCCAGTACTTC	CASSRTGGGNQETQYF
TRBV19	TRBJ2-2	.	.	TGTGCCAGTAGGGGCGGGGCCACCACCGGGGAGCTGTTTTTT	CASRGGATTGELFF
TRBV7-8	TRBJ1-6	.	TRBD1	TGTGCCAGCAGTTTCGCCGGGACAGCCTCTAATTCACCCCTCCACTTT	CASSFAGTASNSPLHF
TRBV19	TRBJ1-2	.	TRBD1	TGTGCCATCCTAAAGGGGGCAGGGGGTGAAGCAGAGGGCTACACCTTC	CAILKGAGGEAEGYTF
TRBV12-3/TRBV12-4	TRBJ1-1	.	.	TGTGCCAGCACCGGGGAGAACACTGAAGCTTTCTTT	CASTGENTEAFF
TRBV5-1	TRBJ1-2	.	TRBD1	TGCGCCAGCAGCTTGGGACAGGGGAATGGCTACACCTTC	CASSLGQGNGYTF
TRBV5-6	TRBJ2-1	.	TRBD2	TGTGCCAGCAGCGTACCCGAGGAGCGGGGGGTTGATGAGCAGTTCTTC	CASSVPEERGVDEQFF
TRBV12-1	TRBJ1-1	.	.	TGTGCCAGCAGCTTTGTAGGACACGCAACCCCAGTTGAAGCTTTCTTT	CASSFVGHATPVEAFF
TRBV11-2	TRBJ1-2	.	TRBD1	TGTGCCAGCAGCTTTGGGACAGACTATGGCTACACCTTC	CASSFGTDYGYTF
TRBV7-9	TRBJ2-1	.	TRBD2	TGTGCCAGCAGCTCTGGTTTAGCGGGGGGGCGTTCCTACAATGAGCAGTTCTTC	CASSSGLAGGRSYNEQFF